This T cell receptor beta chain came from a study of OX40 agonist ivuxolimab in advanced cancers. Background on the whole study: Ivuxolimab, which targeted the costimulatory receptor OX40 (CD134), was an agonistic, fully human IgG2 monoclonal antibody. Of the roughly 54 dose-escalation patients, hepatocellular carcinoma was present in approximately 20, melanoma in approximately 15, renal cell carcinoma in 9 and head and neck cancer in 9. Peripheral TCRbeta sequencing was intended to test whether TCR sequence diversity was altered and clonal T-cell expansion was caused by ivuxolimab. The dose-escalation cohort was 82.7% male with a mean age of roughly 62 years, ranging from roughly 23 to 90. Prior anti-PD-1, anti-PD-L1 or anti-CTLA-4 therapy was permitted, and approximately 40% of dose-escalation patients had received checkpoint inhibitors. Intravenous ivuxolimab was administered to patients every 2 weeks at six dose levels: 0.01, 0.1, 0.3, 1.5, 3 and 10 mg/kg. The paper reports the monotherapy dose-escalation portion (N of about 51 patients) of the phase I ivuxolimab trial. Three dose-escalation patients achieved partial responses, one with hepatocellular carcinoma and two with cutaneous melanoma. What the authors observed across the whole study: At doses of 0.1 to 3.0 mg/kg, clonal expansion of both CD4+ and CD8+ blood T cells was observed from baseline to week 6. Antigen specificity was not determined for the clonally expanded peripheral T cells. Low levels of normalized T-cell clonal expansion were also seen in some patients who did not respond. Partial responders in the 0.1-3.0 mg/kg groups had among the lowest normalized peripheral clonal expansion, especially among CD8+ T cells. After ivuxolimab, more expanded clones were found on average in CD8+ T cells than in CD4+ T cells.

Turning to this clone: Its binding antigen is unknown. No much larger clone exists at a distance of one base, and base qualities are not known.

Patients with a history of autoimmune disease or receiving systemic immunosuppression were excluded from the trial. Peripheral blood for TCR sequencing was drawn from every dose cohort at baseline, at cycle 4 day 1 and at cycle 7 day 1. The samples were drawn from a first-in-human, open-label, multicenter phase I dose-escalation trial of ivuxolimab. Adults with locally advanced or metastatic melanoma, renal cell carcinoma, hepatocellular carcinoma or head and neck squamous cell carcinoma were enrolled in the trial. Before TCR sequencing, CD4+ T cells and CD8+ T cells were sorted from peripheral blood as separate populations. To sequence the TCRbeta CDR3 region, genomic DNA was isolated from the sorted cells. The immunoSEQ Assay was used to sequence the TCRbeta CDR3 regions. As stored in TCRdb, this immuneACCESS dataset retains in-frame rearrangements with V and J assigned. A fraction of the clones does not appear; measured against another copy, unresolved V genes explain less than half of the discrepancy, and the remainder lacks a known reason. The sample includes 20,000 to 25,000 clones, with approximately 90% observed a single time. The top ten clonotypes cover about three fifths of the sample.

CDR1 SGHDT and CDR2 YYEEEE are derived from the germline V gene. Trimming takes 0 bases from V and 0 bases from J, and the germline ends sit 13 bases apart. The CDR3, from cysteine to phenylalanine, totals 16 residues. Kept here is only the CDR3 DNA, which spans 48 bases and is read in frame from base 1. The sequenced sample was CD4+ or CD8+ T cells sorted from blood, obtained in a trial of the OX40 agonist ivuxolimab. The origin of this receptor is an adult with an advanced solid tumor such as melanoma, head and neck, liver or kidney cancer. Recombination connected TRBV5-6 to TRBJ2-7; perhaps TRBD1 is the D gene, with 6 bases matching. The DNA reads TGTGCCAGCAGCTTGGCCTGGGGGCCGAGCTCCTACGAGCAGTACTTC. The translation is CASSLAWGPSSYEQYF.